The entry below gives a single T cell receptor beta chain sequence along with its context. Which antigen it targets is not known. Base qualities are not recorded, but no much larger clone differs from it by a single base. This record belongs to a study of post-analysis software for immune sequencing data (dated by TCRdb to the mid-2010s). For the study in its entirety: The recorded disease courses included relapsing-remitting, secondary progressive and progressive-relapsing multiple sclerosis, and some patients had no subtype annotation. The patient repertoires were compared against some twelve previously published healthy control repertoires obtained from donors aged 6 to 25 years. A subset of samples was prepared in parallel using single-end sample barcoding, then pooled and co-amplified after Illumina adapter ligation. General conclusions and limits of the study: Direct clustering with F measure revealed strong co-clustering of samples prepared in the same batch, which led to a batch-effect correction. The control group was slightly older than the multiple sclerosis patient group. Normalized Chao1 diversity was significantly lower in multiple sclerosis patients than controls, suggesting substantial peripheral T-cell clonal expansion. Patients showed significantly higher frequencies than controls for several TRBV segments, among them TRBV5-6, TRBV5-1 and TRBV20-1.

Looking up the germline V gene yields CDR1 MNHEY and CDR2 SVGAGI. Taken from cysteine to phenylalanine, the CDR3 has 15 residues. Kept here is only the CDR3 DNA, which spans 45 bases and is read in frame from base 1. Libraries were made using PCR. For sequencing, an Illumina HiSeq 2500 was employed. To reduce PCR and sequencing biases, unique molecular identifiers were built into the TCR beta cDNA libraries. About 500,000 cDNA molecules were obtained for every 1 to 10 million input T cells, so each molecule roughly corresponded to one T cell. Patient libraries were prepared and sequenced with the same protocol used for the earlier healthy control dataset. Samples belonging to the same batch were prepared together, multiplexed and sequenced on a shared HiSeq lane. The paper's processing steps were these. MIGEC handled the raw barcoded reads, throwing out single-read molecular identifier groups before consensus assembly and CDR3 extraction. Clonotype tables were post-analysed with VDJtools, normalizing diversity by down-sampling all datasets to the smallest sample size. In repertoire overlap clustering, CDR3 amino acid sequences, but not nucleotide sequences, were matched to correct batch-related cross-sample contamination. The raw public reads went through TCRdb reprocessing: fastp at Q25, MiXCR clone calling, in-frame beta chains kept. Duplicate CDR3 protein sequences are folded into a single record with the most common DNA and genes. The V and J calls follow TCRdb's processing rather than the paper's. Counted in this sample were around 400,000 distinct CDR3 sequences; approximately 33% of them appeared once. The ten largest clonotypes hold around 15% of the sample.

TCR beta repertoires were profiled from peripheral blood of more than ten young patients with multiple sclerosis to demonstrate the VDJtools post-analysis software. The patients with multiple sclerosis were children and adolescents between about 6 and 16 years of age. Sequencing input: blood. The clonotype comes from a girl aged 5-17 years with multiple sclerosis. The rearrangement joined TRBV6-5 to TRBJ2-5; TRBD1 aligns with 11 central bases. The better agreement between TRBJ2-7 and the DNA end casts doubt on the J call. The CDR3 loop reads CASSPRGTGGYEQYF. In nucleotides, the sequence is TGTGCCAGCAGCCCACGCGGGACAGGGGGTTACGAGCAGTACTTC.